The 25 T cell receptor beta chains listed next were all sequenced from one sample in a study of T cells in Graves' hyperthyroidism and ophthalmopathy. Using RNA transcripts as the source, TCR beta CDR3 regions were amplified. HTBI primers drove first-round RT-PCR of the TCR CDR3. TCRdb re-called the multiplex PCR reads through MiXCR, storing one row per CDR3 protein. The table includes 50,000 to 75,000 distinct CDR3 sequences, about 50% detected once. Material: blood. The origin of the receptors is a woman aged 25 to 39 with Graves' ophthalmopathy.

The chain employs TRBV30 and TRBJ1-2; maybe TRBD1 (6 bases). Germline V gene lookup returns CDR1 GTSNPN and CDR2 SVGIG (reference sequence). The V and J ends lost 4 bases and 5 bases respectively, with 14 bases between them. This CDR3 region has 13 residues. The CDR3 DNA sequence: TGTGCCTGGATCAGGGGTGCTGGGTATGGCTACACCTTC. As protein: CAWIRGAGYGYTF. Complete variable domain (other parts from reference TRBV30 and TRBJ1-2): SQTIHQWPATLVQPVGSPLSLECTVEGTSNPNLYWYRQAAGRGLQLLFYSVGIGQISSEVPQNLSASRPQDRQFILSSKKLLLSDSGFYLCAWIRGAGYGYTFGSGTRLTVV.

This clonotype was detected ten times or more. V is TRBV20-1 and J is TRBJ1-5; D is uncertain. Trimming took off 3 bases at V and 10 bases at J, with 13 bases between the two ends. Germline lookup yields CDR1 DFQATT and CDR2 SNEGSKA (reference sequence). The CDR3 has 12 residues. CDR3 DNA sequence: TGCAGTGCTAGTTCGGGGTTAGGTCCCCAGCATTTT. Amino acid sequence: CSASSGLGPQHF.

The chain couples TRBV2 to TRBJ2-7; D gene uncertain. The CDR3 covers 15 residues. The ends were cut back, 4 bases at V and 0 bases at J, with 13 bases in the middle. Germline lookup yields CDR1 SNHLY and CDR2 FYNNEI. CDR3 in DNA: TGTGCCAGCAGTGCTAATAAGCTAAGCTCCTACGAGCAGTACTTC. Protein: CASSANKLSSYEQYF.

This clonotype was found many times. One end of the junction fails to match germline, which may point to a read error. The chain uses TRBV7-7 and TRBJ2-5; 9 bases fit TRBD2. The CDR3 is made up of 15 amino acids. The germline gives CDR1 SSHAT, CDR2 FNYEAQ (reference sequence). The CDR3 bases are TGTGCTAGCAGCTTAGTAGCGGGAGAAGGTGCGACCCAGTACTTC. This gives the protein CASSLVAGEGATQYF.

This clonotype was seen at least ten times. This chain links TRBV28 with TRBJ2-2; tentatively, D is TRBD2 (5 bases). Germline CDR1 and CDR2: MDHEN and SYDVKM. CDR3 size: 14 residues. Trimming cost V 7 bases and J 4 bases, with 13 bases left between them. This CDR3 reads CASKREGGTGELFF. The CDR3 nucleotides are TGTGCCAGCAAAAGAGAGGGTGGCACCGGGGAGCTGTTTTTT.

This clonotype has at least ten counts. V is TRBV27 and J is TRBJ1-5; D unresolved. V was cut by 7 bases and J by 11 bases, with 3 bases left in between. The CDR3 contains 8 residues. The V gene's germline CDR1 is MNHEY and CDR2 SMNVEV (reference sequence). The CDR3 protein is CASMAQHF. The DNA of the CDR3 is TGTGCCAGCATGGCCCAGCATTTT.

Turning to this clonotype: Germline is not matched at one junction end, which may reflect a read error. This CDR3 is CAISKSAGNQETQYF. The DNA of the CDR3 is TGTGCCATCAGTAAGTCTGCAGGCAACCAAGAGACCCAGTACTTC. The chain is built from TRBV10-3 and TRBJ2-5; D call uncertain. CDR3 length equals 15 residues. CDR1 is ENHRY, CDR2 SYGVKD, per germline.

The chain combines TRBV24-1 with TRBJ2-1; 8 bases align to TRBD2. From germline, CDR1 is KGHDR and CDR2 SFDVKD. This CDR3 has 12 amino acids. V lost 9 bases, J lost 6 bases, and 3 bases stayed unmatched. In DNA, the CDR3 is TGTGCCACCGGGGCGGGAGGCAATGAGCAGTTCTTC. The encoded protein is CATGAGGNEQFF.

This clonotype has ten or more counts. This chain joins TRBV6-5 and TRBJ1-2; possible D gene TRBD1, 5 bases. Deletions cut 0 bases from V and 8 bases from J, with 13 bases between. Germline CDR1 reads MNHEY; CDR2 reads SVGAGI. The CDR3 runs 14 residues. CDR3 sequence reads: CASSYSQGADGYTF. The CDR3 DNA reads TGTGCCAGCAGTTACTCGCAGGGAGCAGACGGCTACACCTTC.

The rearrangement joins TRBV20-1 to TRBJ2-1; 13 bases are a match to TRBD2. This CDR3 spans 15 amino acids. Germline values: CDR1 DFQATT, CDR2 SNEGSKA (reference sequence). V lost 4 bases, J lost 8 bases, and 8 bases stayed unmatched. CDR3 sequence: CSAKLGTSGMDEQFF. The DNA of the CDR3 is TGCAGTGCTAAGCTCGGGACTAGCGGGATGGATGAGCAGTTCTTC.

This clonotype was observed many times. The V call is TRBV9, the J call TRBJ2-3, with D perhaps matching TRBD2 (6 bases). The V and J ends lost 1 base and 4 bases respectively, with 13 bases between them. The CDR3 length is 15 residues. The germline V gene has CDR1 SGDLS and CDR2 YYNGEE. The chain's CDR3 is CASSVFGRRADTQYF. The CDR3 nucleotides are TGTGCCAGCAGCGTATTCGGGAGAAGGGCAGATACGCAGTATTTT.

This clonotype has ten or more counts. The chain combines TRBV6-1 with TRBJ1-1; D is unresolved. Trimming left V 7 bases short and J 7 bases short, with 19 bases between. The CDR3 is 14 residues long. The V gene's germline CDR1 is MNHNS and CDR2 SASEGT. The CDR3 bases are TGTGCCAGCACTGCCGTCCGCTTGGCCCGTGAAGCTTTCTTT. Amino acid sequence: CASTAVRLAREAFF.

As concerns this clonotype: Since a much larger clone is just one base distant, this may be a read error. The V gene is TRBV27, the J gene TRBJ1-5; no definite D call. The germline V and J ends were trimmed by 7 bases and 9 bases, with 16 bases remaining between them. CDR1 MNHEY and CDR2 SMNVEV come from the germline V gene (reference sequence). This CDR3 is 13 amino acids long. This CDR3 reads CASTPSWGRPQHF. The CDR3 DNA follows: TGTGCCAGCACCCCGTCCTGGGGTCGGCCCCAGCATTTT.

Note on this clonotype: Being one base from a much bigger clone, this may be a read error. Since the CDR3 does not end with the conserved phenylalanine or tryptophan, this likely comes from a read error. The V and J genes are TRBV7-8 and TRBJ2-7; no clear D. CDR3 length: 16 residues. Germline CDR1 and CDR2: SGHVS and FQNEAQ. The CDR3 spells CTSSSKVAAFDYEQYL. CDR3 sequence (DNA): TGTACCAGCAGCTCCAAGGTTGCCGCATTTGACTACGAGCAGTACCTC.

This clonotype occurred many times. The J gene is TRBJ1-6, the V gene TRBV12-3 or TRBV12-4, with 9 nucleotides matching TRBD1. Trimming removed 6 bases from V and 9 bases from J; junction bases left unmatched: 15. CDR3 length: 17 residues. The chain's CDR3 is CASSRQSGTGSGSPLHF. The DNA of the CDR3 is TGTGCCAGCAGCCGTCAATCTGGGACAGGGTCCGGTTCACCCCTCCACTTT.

This clonotype was recorded a few times. The chain recombines TRBV27 with TRBJ2-1; 15 bases fit TRBD2. The CDR3 totals 24 residues. The ends lost 2 bases at V and 0 bases at J; junction bases unmatched: 20. Germline V gene data show CDR1 as MNHEY and CDR2 as SMNVEV (reference sequence). The CDR3 nucleotides read TGTGCCAGCAGTTTAGATCCGGGGAGCGGACTAGCGGGAGGGTTTTGGGGCTCCTACAATGAGCAGTTCTTC. Protein sequence: CASSLDPGSGLAGGFWGSYNEQFF.

There are many counts of this clonotype. The V and J genes are TRBV6-1 and TRBJ2-3, with D perhaps given as TRBD1 or TRBD2 (5 bases each). This CDR3 has 15 amino acids. From germline, CDR1 is MNHNS and CDR2 SASEGT. Between the trimmed V and J ends, which lost 6 bases and 1 base, there was a span of 14 bases. The DNA of the CDR3 is TGTGCCAGCAGAAGAAGGGGAGCCCGCACAGATACGCAGTATTTT. Its protein product is CASRRRGARTDTQYF.

A remark on this clonotype: Since no conserved phenylalanine or tryptophan closes the CDR3, a read error is the likely cause. The CDR3 DNA follows: TGTGCCAGCCGAAAGATGCCCCTATCCAATGAGCAGTTCCTC. Its protein product is CASRKMPLSNEQFL. J is TRBJ2-1 and V is TRBV10-3; D not resolved. V gave up 10 bases and J gave up 6 bases, with 19 bases separating them. The CDR3 totals 14 residues. Germline lookup yields CDR1 ENHRY and CDR2 SYGVKD.

This clonotype appeared many times. In DNA form, the CDR3 reads TGTGCCAGCAGCACAGGGGTTAGGGAGCAGTTCTTC. Amino acids: CASSTGVREQFF. The genes are TRBV28 and TRBJ2-1, with 7 bases lining up with TRBD1. This CDR3 spans 12 amino acids. Germline assignment: CDR1 MDHEN and CDR2 SYDVKM. Losses at the gene ends were 6 bases for V and 10 bases for J; bases not matched to a gene: 6.

This clonotype was observed many times. The genes are TRBV7-3 and TRBJ2-2; D uncertain. Germline CDR1 reads SGHTA; CDR2 reads FQGTGA. The CDR3 spans 9 residues. CDR3 residues: CANTGELFF. As DNA, the CDR3 is TGTGCGAACACCGGGGAGCTGTTTTTT.

The V gene is TRBV20-1, the J gene TRBJ2-5; TRBD1 agrees at 8 bases. The CDR3 is made up of 12 amino acids. Germline V gives CDR1 DFQATT, CDR2 SNEGSKA (reference sequence). The ends lost 4 bases at V and 6 bases at J; junction bases unmatched: 4. The CDR3 coding sequence is TGCAGTGCTACCGACAGGGGACAGACCCAGTACTTC. Protein product: CSATDRGQTQYF.

This clonotype was observed at least ten times. The V gene is TRBV5-8, the J gene TRBJ2-3, with 12 positions matching TRBD2. V trimming: 3 bases; J trimming: 3 bases; junction bases outside the gene matches: 2. The CDR3 consists of 15 residues. Germline V gene lookup returns CDR1 SGHTS and CDR2 YDEGEE. CDR3 sequence reads: CASSWGTSGTDTQYF. DNA of the CDR3: TGTGCCAGCAGCTGGGGGACTAGCGGGACAGATACGCAGTATTTT.

With respect to this clonotype: This CDR3 is missing its conserved last phenylalanine or tryptophan, likely due to a read error. The rearrangement uses TRBV10-1 and TRBJ2-1; D uncertain. V was shortened by 3 bases and J by 12 bases, with 15 bases between the two germline ends. The CDR3 loop spans 13 amino acids. Germline V lookup: CDR1 WNHNN, CDR2 SYGVQD (reference sequence). CDR3 protein: CASSEIGPLRQFS. CDR3 nucleotide sequence: TGCGCCAGCAGTGAAATAGGCCCCCTCAGGCAGTTCTCC.

The chain uses TRBV6-2 or TRBV6-3 and TRBJ2-1; TRBD2 matches 13 bases. The germline gives CDR1 MNHEY, CDR2 SVGEGT. The length of the CDR3 is 13 residues. For the CDR3, the DNA is TGTGCTCAAACTAGCGGGAGGGGCAATGAGCAGTTCTTC. Residues: CAQTSGRGNEQFF.

This chain links TRBV7-9 with TRBJ2-6; 7 positions agree with TRBD2. CDR3 length: 16 residues. The V gene end was trimmed by 0 bases and the J gene end by 2 bases; junction bases not matched to a gene: 1. Germline values: CDR1 SEHNR, CDR2 FQNEAQ (reference sequence). The CDR3 DNA is TGTGCCAGCAGCTTAGCTGCGGGAGCTGGGGCCAACGTCCTGACTTTC. Translating it yields CASSLAAGAGANVLTF.